Below, 9 T cell receptor beta chains from the same sample are listed, as sequenced in a study of OX40 agonist ivuxolimab in advanced cancers. Only in-frame clones appear in the TCRdb table, and some are missing; sequencing was by immunoSEQ multiplex PCR. Counted here are 40,000 or so clones, over 80% occurring once; the ten biggest clones make up just under 40%. The sample consisted of CD4+ or CD8+ T cells sorted from blood, taken in a trial of the OX40 agonist ivuxolimab. The receptor set was obtained from an adult with an advanced solid tumor such as melanoma, head and neck, liver or kidney cancer.

The CDR3 spells CASSLAQSTDTQYF. Written as DNA, the CDR3 is TGCGCCAGCAGCTTGGCGCAGTCCACAGATACGCAGTATTTT. The chain carries TRBV5-1 and TRBJ2-3; D call uncertain. The CDR3 runs 14 residues. Looked up from germline, CDR1 is SGHRS and CDR2 is YFSETQ. Trimming removed 0 bases at V and 2 bases at J, with 7 bases between.

The chain uses TRBV7-9 and TRBJ2-7; the D call may be TRBD1 or TRBD2 (5 bases each). This CDR3 has 13 amino acids. Germline CDR1 and CDR2: SEHNR and FQNEAQ (reference sequence). V gave up 5 bases and J gave up 1 base, with 9 bases separating them. CDR3 coding DNA: TGTGCCAGCAGCGAGGGACGGTCCTACGAGCAGTACTTC. Protein sequence: CASSEGRSYEQYF.

The CDR3 DNA is TGTGCCAGCCGACCAGAGGCCTACACCGGGGAGCTGTTTTTT. It codes for CASRPEAYTGELFF. The chain joins TRBV7-9 to TRBJ2-2; no firm D call. This CDR3 contains 14 residues. Germline values: CDR1 SEHNR, CDR2 FQNEAQ (reference sequence). The ends were cut back, 8 bases at V and 3 bases at J, with 13 bases in the middle.

The table lists this clone with a few counts. This chain joins TRBV19 and TRBJ2-1, with 10 bases aligning to TRBD1. Germline V gene lookup returns CDR1 LNHDA and CDR2 SQIVND (reference sequence). The CDR3 is 14 residues long. V lost 3 bases, J lost 6 bases, and 2 bases stayed unmatched. The CDR3 here is CASSMGQGPNEQFF. The CDR3, as DNA: TGTGCCAGTAGTATGGGACAGGGGCCCAATGAGCAGTTCTTC.

The genes are TRBV21-1 and TRBJ2-3; the D call TRBD2 from the table was never checked on the DNA. TRBV21-1 is marked as a pseudogene. CDR3 length: 17 amino acids. In nucleotides, the CDR3 is TGTGCCAGCAGCAAGACGGGGACTAGCGGGAGGACAGATACGCAGTATTTT. Its translation: CASSKTGTSGRTDTQYF.

This clone was seen a few times. The rearrangement joins TRBV28 to TRBJ2-7, with D hard to call. Trimming left V 6 bases short and J 0 bases short, with 15 bases between. The CDR3 covers 15 residues. The V gene's germline CDR1 is MDHEN and CDR2 SYDVKM. CDR3 sequence: CASRPGDPSSYEQYF. As DNA, the CDR3 is TGTGCCAGCAGACCAGGCGACCCCAGCTCCTACGAGCAGTACTTC.

The gene calls are TRBV19 and TRBJ2-5; 11 bases map to TRBD2. Germline values: CDR1 LNHDA, CDR2 SQIVND (reference sequence). CDR3 size: 15 residues. V lost 4 bases, J lost 0 bases, and 1 base stayed unmatched. The CDR3 spells CASSRGLADQETQYF. The DNA for the CDR3 is TGTGCCAGTAGTAGGGGACTAGCGGACCAAGAGACCCAGTACTTC.

The chain is built from TRBV7-3 and TRBJ1-1; tentatively, D is TRBD1 (5 bases). The V and J ends lost 0 bases and 7 bases respectively, with 9 bases between them. The CDR3 runs to 13 residues. Germline CDR1 and CDR2: SGHTA and FQGTGA. The CDR3 sequence is CASSLTGEGEAFF. For the CDR3, the DNA is TGTGCCAGCAGCTTAACAGGGGAGGGTGAAGCTTTCTTT.

The chain couples TRBV28 to TRBJ2-1; D tentatively reads TRBD1 or TRBD2 (6 bases each). CDR3 length equals 15 residues. V shed 8 bases and J shed 5 bases, with 19 bases lying between them. Germline V gene lookup returns CDR1 MDHEN and CDR2 SYDVKM. The CDR3 protein is CASCRGGSVDNEQFF. DNA of the CDR3: TGTGCCAGCTGCCGAGGGGGGAGCGTCGACAATGAGCAGTTCTTC.